This TCR beta chain was captured by sequencing in a study of beta chain features in type 1 diabetes. This clone was picked up a small number of times. A heparinised blood draw that averaged about 100 mL was obtained once from each donor. The V gene end was trimmed by 3 bases and the J gene end by 4 bases; junction bases not matched to a gene: 7. CDR1 is KGHSH and CDR2 is LQKENI in the germline V gene. The CDR3 is 15 amino acids. TCRB transcripts that were expressed got sequenced, as all of the isolated RNA had been reverse transcribed. TCRdb's table, derived via immunoSEQ multiplex PCR, lists solely in-frame clones and lacks some. Seen here are 860,000 or so clones, roughly 16% observed once, and the top ten hold about 0.02%.

Sequenced: naive CD4+ T cells from blood. The chain combines TRBV18 with TRBJ2-7; 9 nucleotides match TRBD2. The origin of this receptor is a woman aged 18-29 years in good health. This chain's CDR3 is CASSPQREDPYEQYF. CDR3 DNA sequence: TGTGCCAGCTCACCCCAGCGGGAGGACCCTTACGAGCAGTACTTC.